A selection of T cell receptor beta chains follows, all from one sample in a study of cytomegalovirus exposure and HLA in healthy donors. Sequencing was performed with immunoSEQ multiplex PCR; in TCRdb, only in-frame clones are kept and a portion is missing. The table lists about 160,000 clones, roughly four fifths of them singletons, with under 2% in the top ten. The source material was PBMCs. These receptors originate from a woman aged 18-35 years in good health and CMV-seronegative. Each CDR3 is given with its conserved first and last residue. D genes are given only for firm matches. Size is omitted from some rows. Given values are once, few, many or a class for expanded clones.

D	size	V	J	DNA	CDR3
NA	few	TRBV7-9	TRBJ1-1	TGTGCCAGCAGCCGGACATGGGACACTGAAGCTTTCTTT	CASSRTWDTEAFF
TRBD1	NA	TRBV12-5	TRBJ1-1	TGTGCTAGTGGTTTGGTAACCGGCCGACAGGGCCGGACTGAAGCTTTCTTT	CASGLVTGRQGRTEAFF
NA	NA	TRBV18	TRBJ1-2	TGTGCCAGCTCACCCGCGACAGGCTATGGCTACACCTTC	CASSPATGYGYTF
NA	NA	TRBV20-1	TRBJ2-7	TGCAGTGCGGAACAGCTCTACGAGCAGTACTTC	CSAEQLYEQYF
TRBD2	NA	TRBV29-1	TRBJ2-1	TGCAGCGTTATCGGGGCAAGCGGGAGGTACAATGAGCAGTTCTTC	CSVIGASGRYNEQFF
TRBD2	few	TRBV19	TRBJ2-4	TGTGCCAGCAGACTAGCGGGAGAGTCGAAAAACATTCAGTACTTC	CASRLAGESKNIQYF
NA	few	TRBV12-5	TRBJ1-5	TGTGCTAGTGGTTTGGTACCCAGTAGCAATCAGCCCCAGCATTTT	CASGLVPSSNQPQHF
NA	NA	TRBV13	TRBJ1-2	TGTGCCAGCAGCTTAGGCGGGGGACCTCATGGCTACACCTTC	CASSLGGGPHGYTF
NA	NA	TRBV7-9	TRBJ2-7	TGTGCCAGCAGCTTAGCGCAGGCACCAGGCCTTATCTACGAGCAGTACTTC	CASSLAQAPGLIYEQYF
TRBD1	NA	TRBV7-2	TRBJ2-1	TGTGCCAGCAGCTTCGAGAGGACGACAGGGGGGGATGAGCAGTTCTTC	CASSFERTTGGDEQFF
TRBD2	NA	TRBV14	TRBJ2-1	TGTGCCAGCAGCCTCCTAGCGGGAGGGCCCGGGAATGAGCAGTTCTTC	CASSLLAGGPGNEQFF
TRBD1	NA	TRBV7-8	TRBJ2-4	TGTGCCAGCAGCCCCCCTCCGGGACAGAGAAGCATTCAGTACTTC	CASSPPPGQRSIQYF
NA	NA	TRBV4-1	TRBJ1-1	TGCGCCAGCAGCCGAGAAAAGACAGAGAACACTGAAGCTTTCTTT	CASSREKTENTEAFF
NA	NA	TRBV6-5	TRBJ1-2	TGTGCCAGCAGTTACACGGGAGTGAACTATGGCTACACCTTC	CASSYTGVNYGYTF
TRBD1	NA	TRBV9	TRBJ1-4	TGTGCCAGCAGCACGGGACAGAGTGCCACTAATGAAAAACTGTTTTTT	CASSTGQSATNEKLFF
NA	NA	TRBV4-1	TRBJ2-2	TGCGCCAGCAGCCTCAGGGTATCAACCGGGGAGCTGTTTTTT	CASSLRVSTGELFF
NA	NA	TRBV14	TRBJ1-6	TGTGCCAGCAGCGCGAGTCATGGTTCACCCCTCCACTTT	CASSASHGSPLHF
TRBD1	NA	TRBV10-3	TRBJ2-5	TGTGCCGCCCGGACAGGGGAGGCCCAAGAGACCCAGTACTTC	CAARTGEAQETQYF
NA	NA	TRBV6-6	TRBJ2-5	TGTGCCAGCAGTTACGGATATCGGGGTCAAGAGACCCAGTACTTC	CASSYGYRGQETQYF
TRBD1	NA	TRBV5-1	TRBJ2-2	TGCGCCAGCAGCTTACGGACAGGCAACACCGGGGAGCTGTTTTTT	CASSLRTGNTGELFF
TRBD1	once	TRBV30	TRBJ2-2	TGTGCCTATTCGACAGGGGGCTGGACCGGGGAGCTGTTTTTT	CAYSTGGWTGELFF
TRBD1	NA	TRBV6-6	TRBJ2-1	TGTGCCAGCAGCTCGGACAGGGTAGGGCAGTTCTTC	CASSSDRVGQFF
TRBD1	NA	TRBV19	TRBJ2-5	TGTGCCAGTAGCCGTACCGGACAGGGGGAAGAGACCCAGTACTTC	CASSRTGQGEETQYF
TRBD1	NA	TRBV5-1	TRBJ2-7	TGCGCCAGCAGCTCGGGACAGGGGAACAAGCAGTACTTC	CASSSGQGNKQYF
NA	NA	TRBV5-5	TRBJ2-3	TGTGCCAGCAGCTTAGGCGGTGATACGCAGTATTTT	CASSLGGDTQYF
TRBD1	NA	TRBV7-2	TRBJ2-1	TGTGCCAGCAGACAGACAACGGGACAGGGTAAATTCTTC	CASRQTTGQGKFF
NA	NA	TRBV11-3	TRBJ2-2	TGTGCCAGCAGCTTAGATTTCAGGTTAAACACCGGGGAGCTGTTTTTT	CASSLDFRLNTGELFF
TRBD1	NA	TRBV7-9	TRBJ1-6	TGTGCCAGCAGCTTATCACAGGGGAATTCACCCCTCCACTTT	CASSLSQGNSPLHF
TRBD1	NA	TRBV5-1	TRBJ1-2	TGCGCCAGCAGCTTAGGGACAGGGTCTAACTATGGCTACACCTTC	CASSLGTGSNYGYTF
TRBD1	NA	TRBV10-1	TRBJ1-1	TGCGCCAGCAGTCACGGGACAGGGAACACTGAAGCTTTCTTT	CASSHGTGNTEAFF
NA	NA	TRBV5-1	TRBJ1-3	TGCGCCAGCAGCGGGGGGACGGTCGGAAACACCATATATTTT	CASSGGTVGNTIYF
TRBD2	NA	TRBV4-2	TRBJ2-2	TGTGCCAGCAGCAAACTACTAGCGGGGAACACCGGGGAGCTGTTTTTT	CASSKLLAGNTGELFF
NA	few	TRBV28	TRBJ1-1	TGTGCCAGCAGTCCGTCCCAGGGGAGGGCGACTGAAGCTTTCTTT	CASSPSQGRATEAFF
TRBD2	NA	TRBV11-2	TRBJ2-5	TGTGCCAGCAGCTTAAGGTCTCCGGGGGGAATCCAAGAGACCCAGTACTTC	CASSLRSPGGIQETQYF
TRBD2	NA	TRBV4-1	TRBJ2-1	TGCGCCAGCAGCTTCGCGGGAGGTACCAATGAGCAGTTCTTC	CASSFAGGTNEQFF
TRBD1	once	TRBV27	TRBJ2-7	TGTGCCAGCAGTTTATTGCCGGGACAGGGGTTGCGCGAGCAGTACTTC	CASSLLPGQGLREQYF
TRBD2	NA	TRBV4-2	TRBJ2-7	TGTGCCAGCAGCCAAGATCGACTAGCGGGAGGCCAAGCCTACGAGCAGTACTTC	CASSQDRLAGGQAYEQYF
TRBD1	NA	TRBV28	TRBJ1-2	TGTGCCAGCAGCGAAGACAGGGTTGGCTACACCTTC	CASSEDRVGYTF
NA	NA	TRBV7-6	TRBJ2-3	TGTGCCAGCAGCTCCCCTTGGCGGGATAGCACAGATACGCAGTATTTT	CASSSPWRDSTDTQYF
NA	NA	TRBV27	TRBJ2-1	TGTGCCAGCAGGCCGGTTGGCGGTAACAATGAGCAGTTCTTC	CASRPVGGNNEQFF
TRBD2	NA	TRBV5-4	TRBJ2-7	TGTGCCAGCAGCCTGGGGGGGGGAAGGCAGTACTTC	CASSLGGGRQYF
NA	NA	TRBV10-3	TRBJ1-2	TGTGCCATCAGCGACTACGGGGGGTATGGCTACACCTTC	CAISDYGGYGYTF
NA	NA	TRBV7-9	TRBJ1-2	TGTGCCAGCAGCTTAGTAGACTATGGCTACACCTTC	CASSLVDYGYTF
NA	NA	TRBV7-9	TRBJ1-3	TGTGCCAGCAGCTTAGAACGGACCGGGGACACCATATATTTT	CASSLERTGDTIYF
NA	NA	TRBV7-8	TRBJ1-2	TGTGCCAGCAGCTTAGTCGGGTCGTTGCCGCCCTATGGCTACACCTTC	CASSLVGSLPPYGYTF
TRBD1	NA	TRBV5-1	TRBJ1-1	TGCGCCAGCAGCTCCGAGTGGACAGGCGGAACCTTACCAGCTTTCTTT	CASSSEWTGGTLPAFF
TRBD1	NA	TRBV11-2	TRBJ1-2	TGTGCCAGCAGCTCCCTTGGGACAGGGTTGTACGGCTACACCTTC	CASSSLGTGLYGYTF
NA	NA	TRBV7-9	TRBJ1-2	TGTGCCAGCAGCCCCTCTCTGTTCGACCGAGTCGAGGGAAACTATGGCTACACCTTC	CASSPSLFDRVEGNYGYTF
NA	NA	TRBV28	TRBJ2-2	TGTGCCAGCAGCATAGCTTCCCAGAACACCGGGGAGCTGTTTTTT	CASSIASQNTGELFF
NA	NA	TRBV4-1	TRBJ2-7	TGCGCCAGCAGCCAGACTCTAGCGTTGGAGGCCTACGAGCAGTACTTC	CASSQTLALEAYEQYF
TRBD2	NA	TRBV19	TRBJ2-5	TGTGCCAGTAGTATTAGGCTAGCGGGGGAGACCCAGTACTTC	CASSIRLAGETQYF
NA	NA	TRBV7-8	TRBJ1-1	TGTGCCAGCAGCTTAGAGGCGGGGGTTGGGACTGAAGCTTTCTTT	CASSLEAGVGTEAFF
NA	NA	TRBV7-2	TRBJ2-1	TGTGCCAGCAGCTTAGCGTCAGGTGCCTACAATGAGCAGTTCTTC	CASSLASGAYNEQFF
TRBD2	NA	TRBV19	TRBJ2-7	TGTGCCAGTTCAACCGGGACTAGTACCTACGAGCAGTACTTC	CASSTGTSTYEQYF
TRBD1	NA	TRBV10-2	TRBJ1-2	TGCGCCAGCAGTGCTGACAGGGTCGATGGCTACACCTTC	CASSADRVDGYTF
NA	NA	TRBV7-9	TRBJ1-2	TGTGCCAGCAGCCCCAACGCTTGGGCTGGCTACACCTTC	CASSPNAWAGYTF
TRBD2	NA	TRBV10-3	TRBJ2-2	TGTGCCACAAAGCCGGCACTAGCGGGAGCCCCCGGGGAGCTGTTTTTT	CATKPALAGAPGELFF
TRBD1	NA	TRBV6-1	TRBJ2-1	TGTGCCAGCAGTCAAAGGACAGGGGCCTACAATGAGCAGTTCTTC	CASSQRTGAYNEQFF
NA	NA	TRBV7-9	TRBJ2-5	TGTGCCAGCAGCTCCCTACGTGTTGGGACCCAGTACTTC	CASSSLRVGTQYF
TRBD1	NA	TRBV2	TRBJ1-2	TGTGCCAGCAGAGAACCGGGACAGACGCCCGGCTACACCTTC	CASREPGQTPGYTF